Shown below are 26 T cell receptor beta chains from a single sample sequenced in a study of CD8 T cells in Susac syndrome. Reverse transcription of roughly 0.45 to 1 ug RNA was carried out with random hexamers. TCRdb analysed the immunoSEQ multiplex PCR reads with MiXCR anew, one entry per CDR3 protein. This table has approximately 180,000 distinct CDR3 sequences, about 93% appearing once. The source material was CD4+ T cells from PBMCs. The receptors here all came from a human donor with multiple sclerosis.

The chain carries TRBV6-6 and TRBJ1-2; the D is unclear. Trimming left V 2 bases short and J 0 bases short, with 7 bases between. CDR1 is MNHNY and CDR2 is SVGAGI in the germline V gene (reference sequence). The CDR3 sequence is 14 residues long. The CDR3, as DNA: TGTGCCAGCAGTTACAAGGGTCCTAACTATGGCTACACCTTC. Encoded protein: CASSYKGPNYGYTF.

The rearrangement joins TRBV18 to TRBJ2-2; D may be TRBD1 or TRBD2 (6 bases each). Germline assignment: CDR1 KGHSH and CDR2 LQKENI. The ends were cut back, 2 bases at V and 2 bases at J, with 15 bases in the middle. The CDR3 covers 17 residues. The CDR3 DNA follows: TGTGCCAGCTCACCAACTGGCGGGACACAAAACACCGGGGAGCTGTTTTTT. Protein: CASSPTGGTQNTGELFF.

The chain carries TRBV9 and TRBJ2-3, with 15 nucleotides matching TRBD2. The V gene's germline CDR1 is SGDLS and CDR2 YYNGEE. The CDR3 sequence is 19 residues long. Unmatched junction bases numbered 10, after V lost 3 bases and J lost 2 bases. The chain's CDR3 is CASSAGLAGGQWITDTQYF. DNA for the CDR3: TGTGCCAGCAGCGCAGGACTAGCGGGGGGGCAGTGGATCACAGATACGCAGTATTTT.

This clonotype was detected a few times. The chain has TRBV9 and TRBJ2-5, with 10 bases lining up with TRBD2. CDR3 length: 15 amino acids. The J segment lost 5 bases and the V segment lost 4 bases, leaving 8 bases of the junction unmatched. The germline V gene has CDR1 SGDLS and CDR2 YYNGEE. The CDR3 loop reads CASSPAGGPGETQYF. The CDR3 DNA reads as TGTGCCAGCAGCCCAGCGGGGGGGCCGGGGGAGACCCAGTACTTC. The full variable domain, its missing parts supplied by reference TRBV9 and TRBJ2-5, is DSGVTQTPKHLITATGQRVTLRCSPRSGDLSVYWYQQSLDQGLQFLIQYYNGEERAKGNILERFSAQQFPDLHSELNLSSLELGDSALYFCASSPAGGPGETQYFGPGTRLLVL.

CDR3 sequence: CASSEGGGVEQFF. The CDR3 DNA reads TGTGCCAGCAGTGAAGGGGGGGGCGTTGAGCAGTTCTTC. V is TRBV9 and J is TRBJ2-1, with D possibly TRBD2 on 7 matching bases. Looked up from germline, CDR1 is SGDLS and CDR2 is YYNGEE. The CDR3 is made up of 13 amino acids. Trimming took 5 bases from V and 9 from J, leaving 15 bases between them.

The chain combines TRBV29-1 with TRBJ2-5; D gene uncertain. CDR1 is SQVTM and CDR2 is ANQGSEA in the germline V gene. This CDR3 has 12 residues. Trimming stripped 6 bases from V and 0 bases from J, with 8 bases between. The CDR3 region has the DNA TGCAGCGTATTCTCGTACCAAGAGACCCAGTACTTC. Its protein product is CSVFSYQETQYF.

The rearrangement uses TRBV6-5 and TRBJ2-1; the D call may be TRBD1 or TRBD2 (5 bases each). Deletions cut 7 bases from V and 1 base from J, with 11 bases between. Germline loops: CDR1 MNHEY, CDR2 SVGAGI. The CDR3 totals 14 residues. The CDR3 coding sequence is TGTGCCAGCACGGGGCAGGGTTCCTACAATGAGCAGTTCTTC. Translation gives CASTGQGSYNEQFF.

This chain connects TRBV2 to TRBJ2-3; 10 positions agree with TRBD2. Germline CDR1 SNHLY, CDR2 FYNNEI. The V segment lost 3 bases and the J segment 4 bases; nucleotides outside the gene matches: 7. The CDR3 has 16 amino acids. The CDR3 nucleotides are TGTGCCAGCAGTGACTCAGCGGGAGGGCCCCCAGATACGCAGTATTTT. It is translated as CASSDSAGGPPDTQYF.

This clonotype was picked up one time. The DNA for the CDR3 is TGTGCCAGTAGTATAGATCTGAGATTCCACGAGCAGTACTTC. Its translation: CASSIDLRFHEQYF. The chain recombines TRBV19 with TRBJ2-7; no definite D call. CDR1 is LNHDA and CDR2 is SQIVND in the germline V gene (reference sequence). V shed 0 bases and J shed 5 bases, with 11 bases lying between them. The CDR3 contains 14 residues.

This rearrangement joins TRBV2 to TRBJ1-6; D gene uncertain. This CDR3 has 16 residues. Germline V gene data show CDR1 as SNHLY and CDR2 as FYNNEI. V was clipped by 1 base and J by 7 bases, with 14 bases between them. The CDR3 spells CASSEGDLLLNSPLHF. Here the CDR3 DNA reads TGTGCCAGCAGTGAAGGGGATCTACTACTCAATTCACCCCTCCACTTT. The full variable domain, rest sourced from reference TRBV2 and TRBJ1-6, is EPEVTQTPSHQVTQMGQEVILRCVPISNHLYFYWYRQILGQKVEFLVSFYNNEISEKSEIFDDQFSVERPDGSNFTLKIRSTKLEDSAMYFCASSEGDLLLNSPLHFGNGTRLTVT.

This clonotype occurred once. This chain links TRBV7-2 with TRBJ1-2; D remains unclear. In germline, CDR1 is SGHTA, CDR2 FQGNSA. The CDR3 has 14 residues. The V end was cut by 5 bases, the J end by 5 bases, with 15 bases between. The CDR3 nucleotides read TGTGCCAGCAGCCCGAGCCGAGAATCATATGGCTACACCTTC. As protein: CASSPSRESYGYTF. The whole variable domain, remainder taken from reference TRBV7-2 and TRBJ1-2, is GAGVSQSPSNKVTEKGKDVELRCDPISGHTALYWYRQSLGQGLEFLIYFQGNSAPDKSGLPSDRFSAERTGGSVSTLTIQRTQQEDSAVYLCASSPSRESYGYTFGSGTRLTVV.

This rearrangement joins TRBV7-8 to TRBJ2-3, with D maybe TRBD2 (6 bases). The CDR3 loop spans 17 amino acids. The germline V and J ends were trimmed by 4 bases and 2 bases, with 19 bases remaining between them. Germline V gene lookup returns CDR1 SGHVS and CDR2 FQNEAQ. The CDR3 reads CASSSPWGGAATDTQYF. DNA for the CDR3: TGTGCCAGCAGCTCCCCCTGGGGCGGGGCCGCCACAGATACGCAGTATTTT.

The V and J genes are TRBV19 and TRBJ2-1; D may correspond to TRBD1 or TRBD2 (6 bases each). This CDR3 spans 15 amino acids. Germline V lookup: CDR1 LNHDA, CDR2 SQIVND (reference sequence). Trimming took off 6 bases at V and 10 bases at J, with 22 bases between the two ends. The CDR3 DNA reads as TGTGCCAGTAGGAGGGGGGAAAAGAGTATAGGGGAGCAGTTCTTC. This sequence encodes CASRRGEKSIGEQFF.

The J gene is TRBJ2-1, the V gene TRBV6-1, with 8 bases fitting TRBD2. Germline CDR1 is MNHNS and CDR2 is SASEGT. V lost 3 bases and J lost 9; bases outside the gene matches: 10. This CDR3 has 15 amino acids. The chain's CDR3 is CASSDPSGGQGEQFF. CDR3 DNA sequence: TGTGCCAGCAGTGACCCAAGCGGGGGCCAGGGTGAGCAGTTCTTC.

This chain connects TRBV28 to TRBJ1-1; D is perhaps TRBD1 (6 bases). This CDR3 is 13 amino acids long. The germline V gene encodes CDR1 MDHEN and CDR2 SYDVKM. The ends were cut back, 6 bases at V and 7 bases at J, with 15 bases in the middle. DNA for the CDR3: TGTGCCAGCAGCAGTGGGACACCGTATGAAGCTTTCTTT. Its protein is CASSSGTPYEAFF.

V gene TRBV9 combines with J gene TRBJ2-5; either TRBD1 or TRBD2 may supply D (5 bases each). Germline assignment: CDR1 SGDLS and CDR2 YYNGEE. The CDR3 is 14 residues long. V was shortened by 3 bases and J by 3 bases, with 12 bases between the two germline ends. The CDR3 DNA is TGTGCCAGCAGCGGGGCCGGGACGAAAGAGACCCAGTACTTC. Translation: CASSGAGTKETQYF.

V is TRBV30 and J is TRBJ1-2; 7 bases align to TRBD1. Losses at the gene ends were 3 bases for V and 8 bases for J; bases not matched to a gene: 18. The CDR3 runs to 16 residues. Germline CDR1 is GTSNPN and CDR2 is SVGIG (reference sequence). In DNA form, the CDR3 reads TGTGCCTGGAGCGTGAATGCCCTCTACAGGGGTGGCGGCTACACCTTC. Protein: CAWSVNALYRGGGYTF.

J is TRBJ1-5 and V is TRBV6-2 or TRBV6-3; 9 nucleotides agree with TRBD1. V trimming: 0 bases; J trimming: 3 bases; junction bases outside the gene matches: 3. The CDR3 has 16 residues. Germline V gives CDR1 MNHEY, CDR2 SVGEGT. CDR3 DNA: TGTGCCAGCAGTTACTCGAGGGACAGGGTCAATCAGCCCCAGCATTTT. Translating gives CASSYSRDRVNQPQHF.

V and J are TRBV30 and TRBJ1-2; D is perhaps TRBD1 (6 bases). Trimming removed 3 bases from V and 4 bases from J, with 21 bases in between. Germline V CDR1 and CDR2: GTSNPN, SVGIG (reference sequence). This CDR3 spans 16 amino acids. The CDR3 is CAWSLTGTIFSYGYTF. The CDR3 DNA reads TGTGCCTGGAGCCTAACCGGGACAATTTTTAGCTATGGCTACACCTTC. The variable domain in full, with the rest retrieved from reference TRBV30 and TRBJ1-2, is SQTIHQWPATLVQPVGSPLSLECTVEGTSNPNLYWYRQAAGRGLQLLFYSVGIGQISSEVPQNLSASRPQDRQFILSSKKLLLSDSGFYLCAWSLTGTIFSYGYTFGSGTRLTVV.

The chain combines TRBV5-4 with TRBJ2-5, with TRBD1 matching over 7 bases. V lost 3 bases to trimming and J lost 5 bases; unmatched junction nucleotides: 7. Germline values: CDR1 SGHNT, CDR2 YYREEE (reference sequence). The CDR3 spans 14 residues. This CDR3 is CASSSDRLRETQYF. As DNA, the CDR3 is TGTGCCAGCAGCTCGGACAGGCTGCGGGAGACCCAGTACTTC.

The CDR3 sequence: CASSRGTPSSYNEQFF. The CDR3 DNA follows: TGTGCCAGCAGTAGAGGGACCCCGAGCTCCTACAATGAGCAGTTCTTC. The rearrangement joins TRBV6-2 or TRBV6-3 to TRBJ2-1; perhaps D is TRBD1 or TRBD2 (5 bases each). V was shortened by 5 bases and J by 0 bases, with 14 bases between the two germline ends. The length of the CDR3 is 16 residues. Germline CDR1 is MNHEY and CDR2 is SVGEGT.

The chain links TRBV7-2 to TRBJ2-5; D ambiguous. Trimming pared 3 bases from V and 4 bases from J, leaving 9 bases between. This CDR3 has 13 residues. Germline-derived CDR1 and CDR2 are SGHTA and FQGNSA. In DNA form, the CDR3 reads TGTGCCAGCAGCTTCTCGGGCACAGAGACCCAGTACTTC. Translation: CASSFSGTETQYF.

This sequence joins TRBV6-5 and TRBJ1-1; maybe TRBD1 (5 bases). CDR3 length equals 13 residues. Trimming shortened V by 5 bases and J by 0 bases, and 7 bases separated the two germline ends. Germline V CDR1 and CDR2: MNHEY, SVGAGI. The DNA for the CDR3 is TGTGCCAGCAGTCGGGGGATGAACACTGAAGCTTTCTTT. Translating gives CASSRGMNTEAFF.

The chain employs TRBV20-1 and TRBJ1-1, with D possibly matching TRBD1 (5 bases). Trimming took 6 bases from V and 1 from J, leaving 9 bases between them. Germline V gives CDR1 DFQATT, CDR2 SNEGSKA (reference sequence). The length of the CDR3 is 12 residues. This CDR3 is CSALGPNTEAFF. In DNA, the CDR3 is TGCAGTGCCCTGGGACCGAACACTGAAGCTTTCTTT.

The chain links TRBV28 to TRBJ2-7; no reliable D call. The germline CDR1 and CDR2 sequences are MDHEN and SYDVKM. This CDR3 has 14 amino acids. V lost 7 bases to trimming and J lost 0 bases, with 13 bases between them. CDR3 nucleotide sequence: TGTGCCAGCACCCAACCGGATGTCTCCTACGAGCAGTACTTC. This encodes CASTQPDVSYEQYF.

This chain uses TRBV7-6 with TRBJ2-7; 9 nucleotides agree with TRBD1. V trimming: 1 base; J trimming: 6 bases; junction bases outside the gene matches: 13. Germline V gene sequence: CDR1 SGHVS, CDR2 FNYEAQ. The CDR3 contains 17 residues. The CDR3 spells CASSLVPFRGQGSEQYF. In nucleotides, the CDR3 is TGTGCCAGCAGCTTAGTTCCGTTCAGGGGACAGGGCAGCGAGCAGTACTTC. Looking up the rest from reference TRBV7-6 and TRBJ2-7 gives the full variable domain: GAGVSQSPRYKVTKRGQDVALRCDPISGHVSLYWYRQALGQGPEFLTYFNYEAQQDKSGLPNDRFSAERPEGSISTLTIQRTEQRDSAMYRCASSLVPFRGQGSEQYFGPGTRLTVT.